One and the same sample provided the 13 T cell receptor beta chains below, sequenced in a study of graft-versus-host responses after intestinal transplantation. Sequencing used immunoSEQ multiplex PCR; TCRdb keeps in-frame clones, though not all of them. This sample has some 110,000 clones, with roughly 92% found just once. For these receptors, no antigen is known. The sample consisted of unstimulated CD4+ T cells sorted from spleen or lymph node cells, taken before transplant. Receptors originate from a human donor who was the organ donor for an intestinal transplant.

This clone appeared once. V usage is TRBV12-5 and J usage is TRBJ1-1; tentatively, D is TRBD1 (5 bases). Trimming cost V 6 bases and J 1 base, with 12 bases left between them. The CDR3 runs 14 residues. Germline-derived CDR1 and CDR2 are LGHNT and FRNRAP. CDR3 coding DNA: TGTGCTAGTGGCCGAACTAGGGGGAACACTGAAGCTTTCTTT. This translates into CASGRTRGNTEAFF.

This clone was seen a single time. This rearrangement joins TRBV5-4 to TRBJ1-1; D is uncertain. The germline CDR1 and CDR2 sequences are SGHNT and YYREEE (reference sequence). The CDR3 contains 18 residues. With 7 bases removed from V and 0 bases from J, the gap between germline ends came to 25 bases. The CDR3 protein is CASGPPSSGIAVNTEAFF. The DNA of the CDR3 is TGTGCCAGCGGACCCCCGAGTTCGGGTATAGCAGTGAACACTGAAGCTTTCTTT.

The CDR3 spells CASSLRDRGLQETQYF. CDR3 bases: TGTGCCAGCAGCTTACGCGACAGGGGGCTCCAAGAGACCCAGTACTTC. The chain joins TRBV7-9 to TRBJ2-5, with 10 bases identical to TRBD1. Unmatched junction bases numbered 4, after V lost 2 bases and J lost 1 base. CDR1 and CDR2 (germline): SEHNR, FQNEAQ (reference sequence). There are 16 residues in the CDR3.

This chain links TRBV4-1 with TRBJ2-7; TRBD2 aligns across 8 bases. Per germline, CDR1 MGHRA and CDR2 YSYEKL. There are 16 residues in the CDR3. The V and J ends lost 4 bases and 0 bases, in that order; junction bases with no gene match: 8. This CDR3 is CASSLMIGTSSYEQYF. In nucleotides, the CDR3 is TGCGCCAGCAGCCTTATGATTGGGACTAGCTCCTACGAGCAGTACTTC.

Written as DNA, the CDR3 is TGCGCCAGCAGCTTGGCCGTATCAACTAATGAAAAACTGTTTTTT. Protein: CASSLAVSTNEKLFF. The chain has TRBV5-1 and TRBJ1-4; D is unclear. The CDR3 length is 15 residues. Trimming pared 0 bases from V and 0 bases from J, leaving 6 bases between. The germline V gene has CDR1 SGHRS and CDR2 YFSETQ.

V is TRBV7-9 and J is TRBJ2-5; 7 nucleotides line up with TRBD1. The J call is doubtful: the DNA matches TRBJ2-7 better. The CDR3 consists of 16 residues. Germline V gene sequence: CDR1 SEHNR, CDR2 FQNEAQ (reference sequence). DNA for the CDR3: TGTGCCAGCAGCCACAAAAGGGACAGTTCAATCTACGAGCAGTACTTC. Translated, it gives CASSHKRDSSIYEQYF.

As to this clone: Relative to the germline gene, one junction end is altered; a read error may explain this. The same CDR3 is also encoded by other DNA sequences in this sample. V usage is TRBV28 and J usage is TRBJ2-7; the D gene is possibly TRBD2 (5 bases). The germline V gene encodes CDR1 MDHEN and CDR2 SYDVKM. The CDR3 is made up of 12 amino acids. CDR3 DNA sequence: TGTGCCAGCAAAAGCGGCTCCTACGAGCAATACTTC. Residues: CASKSGSYEQYF.

The rearrangement joins TRBV6-6 to TRBJ2-1; D remains unclear. V was cut by 5 bases and J by 8 bases, with 16 bases left in between. Per the germline V gene, CDR1 is MNHNY and CDR2 is SVGAGI (reference sequence). The CDR3 spans 14 residues. CDR3 DNA: TGTGCCAGCAGTGACCCAGGCCTTTTGGATGAGCAGTTCTTC. This codes for CASSDPGLLDEQFF.

V and J are TRBV19 and TRBJ1-1; D is uncertain. The CDR3 has 14 amino acids. Germline V gene sequence: CDR1 LNHDA, CDR2 SQIVND (reference sequence). V lost 7 bases and J 4 bases, leaving 16 bases between the germline ends. Here the CDR3 DNA reads TGTGCCAGTATAAGTTTCCATGAGGGCACTGAAGCTTTCTTT. Protein product: CASISFHEGTEAFF.

The genes are TRBV7-3 and TRBJ2-7; a weak D match, TRBD1 (9 bases). CDR1 is SGHTA, CDR2 FQGTGA, per germline. This CDR3 comprises 18 residues. V lost 5 bases, J lost 6 bases, and 29 bases lay in between. CDR3: CASSNRDRERERIGEQYF. The CDR3 nucleotides are TGTGCCAGCAGCAACCGGGACAGGGAGCGGGAGCGTATCGGCGAGCAGTACTTC. The whole variable domain, remainder taken from reference TRBV7-3 and TRBJ2-7, is GAGVSQTPSNKVTEKGKYVELRCDPISGHTALYWYRQSLGQGPEFLIYFQGTGAADDSGLPNDRFFAVRPEGSVSTLKIQRTERGDSAVYLCASSNRDRERERIGEQYFGPGTRLTVT.

This CDR3 is CASAFWGSDQPQHF. The CDR3 DNA sequence: TGTGCCAGCGCCTTTTGGGGGTCGGATCAGCCCCAGCATTTT. V is TRBV2 and J is TRBJ1-5; weak D call: TRBD1 (5 bases). The CDR3 runs 14 residues. The ends were cut back, 8 bases at V and 5 bases at J, with 16 bases in the middle. Germline V gene data show CDR1 as SNHLY and CDR2 as FYNNEI.

Written as DNA, the CDR3 is TGTGCCAGCAGTTGGACAGTTAATCAGCCCCAGCATTTT. Translated, it gives CASSWTVNQPQHF. This chain connects TRBV6-5 to TRBJ1-5, with D perhaps matching TRBD1 (6 bases). Deletions cut 4 bases from V and 4 bases from J, with 8 bases between. This CDR3 contains 13 residues. The germline V gene has CDR1 MNHEY and CDR2 SVGAGI.

V is TRBV6-1 and J is TRBJ2-5, with 11 bases that match TRBD1. The CDR3 has 15 residues. Germline V gives CDR1 MNHNS, CDR2 SASEGT. V lost 6 bases, J lost 1 base, and 4 bases stayed unmatched. CDR3 loop: CASRSGTGGQETQYF. The CDR3, as DNA: TGTGCCAGCAGGTCCGGGACAGGGGGCCAAGAGACCCAGTACTTC.